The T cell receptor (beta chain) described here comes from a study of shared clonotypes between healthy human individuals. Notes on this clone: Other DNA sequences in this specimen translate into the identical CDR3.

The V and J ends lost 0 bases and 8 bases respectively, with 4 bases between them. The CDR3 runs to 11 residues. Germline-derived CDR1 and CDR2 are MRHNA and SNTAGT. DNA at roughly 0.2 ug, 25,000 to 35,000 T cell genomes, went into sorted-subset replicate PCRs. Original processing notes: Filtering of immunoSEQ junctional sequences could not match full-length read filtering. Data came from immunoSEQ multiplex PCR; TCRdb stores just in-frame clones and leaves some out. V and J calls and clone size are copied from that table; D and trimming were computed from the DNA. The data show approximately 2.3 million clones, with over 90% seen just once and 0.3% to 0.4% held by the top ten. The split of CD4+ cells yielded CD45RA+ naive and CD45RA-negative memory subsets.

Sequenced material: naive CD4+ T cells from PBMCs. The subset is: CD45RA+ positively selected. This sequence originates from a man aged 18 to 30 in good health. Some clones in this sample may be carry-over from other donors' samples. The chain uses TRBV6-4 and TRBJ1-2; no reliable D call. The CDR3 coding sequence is TGTGCCAGCAGTGACTCGAGCGGCTACACCTTC. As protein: CASSDSSGYTF.